This is a list of T cell receptor beta chains from one sample in a study of neoadjuvant nivolumab and ipilimumab in lung cancer. Profiling relied on immunoSEQ multiplex PCR, and the TCRdb table lists in-frame clones only, not all of them. The sample records some 18,000 clones, about 89% being singletons. The sample here was peripheral blood, taken before neoadjuvant nivolumab, alone or with ipilimumab. These receptors came from an adult with non-small cell lung cancer. Both conserved end residues are part of each CDR3. A D gene is named only where the DNA matches it firmly. Some rows mark clone size as missing; the rest say once, few, many or name a class of expanded clone.

D gene	clone size	J gene	V gene	CDR3 DNA	CDR3 protein
-	-	TRBJ1-1	TRBV12-2	TGTGCAAGTCGCCACCAGGATAATGGTTCCCCTGAAGCTTTCTTT	CASRHQDNGSPEAFF
-	-	TRBJ2-2	TRBV30	TGTGCCTGGGCCGCCCTGGGCGGGGCCGACACCGGGGAGCTGTTTTTT	CAWAALGGADTGELFF
TRBD2	-	TRBJ2-5	TRBV15	TGTGCCACCAGCAGAGATAGCGGGAGAGGTATAGAGACCCAGTACTTC	CATSRDSGRGIETQYF
-	-	TRBJ1-2	TRBV2	TGTGCCAGCATTATAAATCCAGGGGATGGCTACACCTTC	CASIINPGDGYTF
-	-	TRBJ2-1	TRBV7-2	TGTGCCAGCAGCTTAGGGCTAGGTCTGGGCAATGAGCAGTTCTTC	CASSLGLGLGNEQFF
-	-	TRBJ2-7	TRBV2	TGTGCCAGCAGTGATCTGCGGACGGACCGGTTCAACGAGCAGTACTTC	CASSDLRTDRFNEQYF
-	-	TRBJ1-1	TRBV18	TGTGCCAGCTCACCGGCAAGTACAATGAACACTGAAGCTTTCTTT	CASSPASTMNTEAFF
TRBD1	-	TRBJ1-2	TRBV6-5	TGTGCCAGCAGTGCCGGGACAGGGTCATATGGCTACACCTTC	CASSAGTGSYGYTF
-	-	TRBJ2-3	TRBV18	TGTGCCAGCTTTACCGGGACCTCAGTGCAGTATTTT	CASFTGTSVQYF
TRBD2	-	TRBJ2-1	TRBV7-2	TGTGCCGTAACCGGGACTAGCGGGAAGTATGAGCAGTTCTTC	CAVTGTSGKYEQFF
-	-	TRBJ2-5	TRBV29-1	TGCAGCGTTGAATCGGACACCCAAGAGACCCAGTACTTC	CSVESDTQETQYF
-	-	TRBJ1-4	TRBV5-1	TGCGCCAGCAGCCTCACGAGGACGGGTAATGAAAAACTGTTTTTT	CASSLTRTGNEKLFF
-	-	TRBJ1-1	TRBV7-9	TGTGCCAGCAGCACTACTCCGTCGGGGACTGAAGCTTTCTTT	CASSTTPSGTEAFF
TRBD1	-	TRBJ1-2	TRBV5-4	TGTGCCAGCAGCCCGTTAAGGACAGGGGATGATGGAGGCTACACCTTC	CASSPLRTGDDGGYTF
-	-	TRBJ2-3	TRBV6-5	TGTGCCAGCAGTTATAAGGGAGCAGATACGCAGTATTTT	CASSYKGADTQYF
TRBD1	-	TRBJ1-2	TRBV30	TGTGCCTGGAGTACCCGGAACAGGGGGTATGGCTACACCTTC	CAWSTRNRGYGYTF
TRBD2	-	TRBJ2-5	TRBV7-2	TGTGCCAGCAGCACAAACCCCCCGGGAGGGTCGGAGACCCAGTACTTC	CASSTNPPGGSETQYF
-	once	TRBJ2-5	TRBV10-1	TGCGCCAGCAGTGTGTCAGGGCCTCAAGAGACCCAGTACTTC	CASSVSGPQETQYF